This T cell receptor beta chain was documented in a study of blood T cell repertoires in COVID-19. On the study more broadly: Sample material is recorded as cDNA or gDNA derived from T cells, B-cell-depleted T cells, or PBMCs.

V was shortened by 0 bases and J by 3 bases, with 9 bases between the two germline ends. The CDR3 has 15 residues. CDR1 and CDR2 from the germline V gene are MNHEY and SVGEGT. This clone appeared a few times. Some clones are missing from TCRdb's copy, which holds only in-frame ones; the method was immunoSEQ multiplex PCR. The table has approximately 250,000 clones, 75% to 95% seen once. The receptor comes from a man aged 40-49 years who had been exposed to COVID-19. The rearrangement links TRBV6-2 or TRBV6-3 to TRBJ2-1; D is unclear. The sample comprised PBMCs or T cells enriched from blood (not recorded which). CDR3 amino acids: CASSYSTHNYNEQFF. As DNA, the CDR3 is TGTGCCAGCAGTTACTCTACACACAACTACAATGAGCAGTTCTTC.